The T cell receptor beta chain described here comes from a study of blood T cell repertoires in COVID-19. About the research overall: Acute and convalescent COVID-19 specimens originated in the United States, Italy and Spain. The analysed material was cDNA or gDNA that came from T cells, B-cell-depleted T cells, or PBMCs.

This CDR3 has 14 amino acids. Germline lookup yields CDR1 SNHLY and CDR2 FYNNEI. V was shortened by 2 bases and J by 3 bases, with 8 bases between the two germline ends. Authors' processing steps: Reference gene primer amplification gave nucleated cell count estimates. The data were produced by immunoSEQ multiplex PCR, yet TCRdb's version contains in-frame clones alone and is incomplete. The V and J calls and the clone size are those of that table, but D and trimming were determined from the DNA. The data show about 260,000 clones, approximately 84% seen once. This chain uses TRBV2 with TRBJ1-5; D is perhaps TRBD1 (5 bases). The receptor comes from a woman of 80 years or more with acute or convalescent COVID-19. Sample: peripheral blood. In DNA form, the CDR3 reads TGTGCCAGCAGTGAAAGGGGCCCCAATCAGCCCCAGCATTTT. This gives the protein CASSERGPNQPQHF. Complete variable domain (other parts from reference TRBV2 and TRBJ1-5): EPEVTQTPSHQVTQMGQEVILRCVPISNHLYFYWYRQILGQKVEFLVSFYNNEISEKSEIFDDQFSVERPDGSNFTLKIRSTKLEDSAMYFCASSERGPNQPQHFGDGTRLSIL.